This TCR beta chain originates from a study of shared clonotypes between healthy human individuals. Cells designated naive CD8 were CD45RO-negative and were positively selected for CCR7, with terminally differentiated effector memory CD45RA+ cells excluded. Whole-study results and caveats: Sequencing depth was expected to influence donor clonotype sharing. Lower generation probabilities were found for non-shared clonotypes than for those shared by all four donors.

Produced via immunoSEQ multiplex PCR; TCRdb's table is partial and in-frame only. In the table there are about 2 million clones, approximately 94% of which are singletons. On this clone: Its antigen is currently unknown.

This CDR3 is 17 amino acids long. From germline, CDR1 is SNHLY and CDR2 FYNNEI. The V end was cut by 5 bases, the J end by 5 bases, with 25 bases between. The specimen sequenced was naive CD8+ T cells sorted from blood. The TCR was taken from a man younger than 35 in good health. The rearrangement joins TRBV2 to TRBJ2-7, with a tentative D call TRBD2 (7 bases). The CDR3 reads CASSKTWAGGPPHEQYF. In DNA, the CDR3 is TGTGCCAGCAGTAAAACCTGGGCCGGGGGGCCCCCTCACGAGCAGTACTTC. Based on the CDR3 plus reference TRBV2 and TRBJ2-7, the full variable domain is EPEVTQTPSHQVTQMGQEVILRCVPISNHLYFYWYRQILGQKVEFLVSFYNNEISEKSEIFDDQFSVERPDGSNFTLKIRSTKLEDSAMYFCASSKTWAGGPPHEQYFGPGTRLTVT.